Each of the 23 T cell receptor beta chains below was sequenced from the same sample in a study of blood T cell repertoires in COVID-19. The data were produced by immunoSEQ multiplex PCR, yet TCRdb's version contains in-frame clones alone and is incomplete. The sample includes about 270,000 clones, approximately 90% of them seen just once. The sequencing input was PBMCs or T cells enriched from blood (not recorded which). These receptors all come from a woman aged 25 to 45 with acute COVID-19.

The V call is TRBV28, the J call TRBJ2-7, with 8 bases identical to TRBD2. With 5 bases clipped from V and 3 bases from J, the junction kept 3 bases outside the gene matches. The CDR3 runs 13 residues. CDR1 MDHEN and CDR2 SYDVKM come from the germline V gene. CDR3 sequence (DNA): TGTGCCAGCAGTCCCGGGACTAGCTACGAGCAGTACTTC. This translates into CASSPGTSYEQYF.

This clone was seen a handful of times. Other DNA sequences in the same sample also yield this CDR3. The chain combines TRBV28 with TRBJ2-7; D call uncertain. V was trimmed by 7 bases and J by 3 bases, leaving 10 bases between them. Per germline, CDR1 MDHEN and CDR2 SYDVKM. This CDR3 spans 12 amino acids. DNA of the CDR3: TGTGCCAGCAACTTGAGGAGCTACGAGCAGTACTTC. This encodes CASNLRSYEQYF.

The rearrangement links TRBV5-4 to TRBJ2-7; the match to TRBD2 covers 9 bases. The CDR3 is 14 amino acids. The trim removed 3 bases at V and 7 bases at J, leaving 8 bases unmatched. Germline CDR1 is SGHNT and CDR2 is YYREEE (reference sequence). CDR3 region: CASSSVREGREQYF. The CDR3 DNA sequence: TGTGCCAGCAGCTCTGTGCGGGAGGGTCGGGAGCAGTACTTC.

The chain couples TRBV6-5 to TRBJ2-1, with 10 bases matching TRBD2. The CDR3 has 14 residues. V gave up 6 bases and J gave up 4 bases; unmatched junction bases: 3. The germline V gene encodes CDR1 MNHEY and CDR2 SVGAGI. CDR3 loop: CASSYSGRYNEQFF. The DNA for the CDR3 is TGTGCCAGCAGCTATAGCGGGAGGTACAATGAGCAGTTCTTC.

This chain links TRBV7-8 with TRBJ2-7, with D perhaps matching TRBD2 (5 bases). The CDR3 is made up of 14 amino acids. CDR1 and CDR2 from the germline V gene are SGHVS and FQNEAQ. Deletions cut 1 base from V and 3 bases from J, with 10 bases between. This CDR3 reads CASSLGTGYYEQYF. The CDR3 DNA sequence: TGTGCCAGCAGCTTAGGGACTGGTTACTACGAGCAGTACTTC. The full variable domain, completed using reference TRBV7-8 and TRBJ2-7, is GAGVSQSPRYKVAKRGQDVALRCDPISGHVSLFWYQQALGQGPEFLTYFQNEAQLDKSGLPSDRFFAERPEGSVSTLKIQRTQQEDSAVYLCASSLGTGYYEQYFGPGTRLTVT.

The chain links TRBV14 to TRBJ2-7, with D possibly TRBD2 on 6 matching bases. CDR3 length: 15 residues. Trimming cost V 4 bases and J 3 bases, with 16 bases left between them. The germline V gene has CDR1 SGHDN and CDR2 FVKESK. CDR3 nucleotide sequence: TGTGCCAGCAGCCCCCGTTCGGGAGACCACTACGAGCAGTACTTC. Translated: CASSPRSGDHYEQYF.

The V gene is TRBV5-5, the J gene TRBJ2-7; no firm D call. The CDR3 loop spans 13 amino acids. From germline, CDR1 is SGHKS and CDR2 YYEKEE (reference sequence). Deletions cut 3 bases from V and 4 bases from J, with 11 bases between. CDR3 sequence reads: CASSSPNGYEQYF. For the CDR3, the DNA is TGTGCCAGCAGCTCCCCCAACGGGTACGAGCAGTACTTC.

V is TRBV19 and J is TRBJ2-1; no firm D call. This CDR3 comprises 13 residues. Germline CDR1 and CDR2: LNHDA and SQIVND (reference sequence). The V end lost 6 bases, the J end lost 12 bases, and 18 bases lay between the germline ends. In DNA, the CDR3 is TGTGCCAGTAGCTCGGCGGAGTCCTCGGGGCAGTTCTTC. As protein: CASSSAESSGQFF.

This chain links TRBV28 with TRBJ1-1; 7 positions agree with TRBD1. The V gene's germline CDR1 is MDHEN and CDR2 SYDVKM. This CDR3 region has 14 residues. Trimming at V came to 2 bases and at J to 5 bases, leaving 5 bases not matched to a gene. CDR3: CASSLPKTGTEAFF. The CDR3 region has the DNA TGTGCCAGCAGTTTACCGAAGACAGGGACTGAAGCTTTCTTT.

This clone came up once. The chain recombines TRBV6-5 with TRBJ2-7; D may be TRBD1 (6 bases). V was shortened by 2 bases and J by 1 base, with 15 bases between the two germline ends. The CDR3 contains 16 residues. Germline V gene lookup returns CDR1 MNHEY and CDR2 SVGAGI. CDR3 loop: CASSYTAQGRSYEQYF. CDR3 DNA sequence: TGTGCCAGCAGTTACACCGCACAGGGCCGTTCCTACGAGCAGTACTTC.

The chain employs TRBV5-4 and TRBJ2-1; unclear D gene. This CDR3 has 15 residues. CDR1 and CDR2 from the germline V gene are SGHNT and YYREEE (reference sequence). With 0 bases removed from V and 0 bases from J, the gap between germline ends came to 7 bases. DNA of the CDR3: TGTGCCAGCAGCTTGGGCCACAGCTCCTACAATGAGCAGTTCTTC. Amino acid sequence: CASSLGHSSYNEQFF.

Only a few counts were recorded for this clone. V gene TRBV29-1 combines with J gene TRBJ2-7; possibly TRBD2 for D (6 bases). CDR1 is SQVTM, CDR2 ANQGSEA, per germline. The CDR3 covers 13 residues. V lost 7 bases and J 1 base, leaving 14 bases between the germline ends. The CDR3 bases are TGCAGCGCCGCCGGGACTGGTTCCTACGAGCAGTACTTC. Its protein is CSAAGTGSYEQYF.

The rearrangement uses TRBV25-1 and TRBJ2-3; D is possibly TRBD2 (6 bases). CDR1 is MGHDK and CDR2 is SYGVNS in the germline V gene. V gave up 8 bases and J gave up 1 base, with 10 bases separating them. This CDR3 comprises 13 residues. The CDR3: CASGDSRTDTQYF. CDR3 DNA: TGTGCCAGCGGGGACTCGCGCACAGATACGCAGTATTTT.

The gene calls are TRBV3-1 (or the pseudogene TRBV3-2) and TRBJ2-1; 12 nucleotides agree with TRBD2. In germline, CDR1 is LGHDT, CDR2 YNNKEL (reference sequence). Trimming took 6 bases from V and 5 from J; bases not matched to a gene: 2. This CDR3 is built from 14 residues. Here the CDR3 reads CASRWTSGNNEQFF. DNA of the CDR3: TGTGCCAGCAGGTGGACTAGCGGGAACAATGAGCAGTTCTTC.

CDR3 residues: CASSYALGSGYEQYF. The CDR3 coding sequence is TGTGCCAGCAGTTACGCCCTAGGATCTGGATACGAGCAGTACTTC. V and J are TRBV6-5 and TRBJ2-7; no definite D call. This CDR3 spans 15 amino acids. The germline V gene encodes CDR1 MNHEY and CDR2 SVGAGI. The V gene lost 2 bases and the J gene lost 4 bases, with 15 bases spanning the gap.

The rearrangement joins TRBV27 to TRBJ2-3; 10 bases match TRBD1. Germline loops: CDR1 MNHEY, CDR2 SMNVEV (reference sequence). This CDR3 comprises 17 residues. V shed 6 bases, J shed 7 bases, and the junction held 16 bases outside the gene matches. The CDR3 is CASSRGLGQGLANTQYF. CDR3 in DNA: TGTGCCAGCAGCCGCGGGTTGGGACAGGGGCTAGCAAATACGCAGTATTTT.

The table lists this clone with a count of one. The chain couples TRBV7-3 to TRBJ2-1; D is perhaps TRBD2 (6 bases). The CDR3 is made up of 14 amino acids. Trimming shortened V by 5 bases and J by 7 bases, and 15 bases separated the two germline ends. Germline V lookup: CDR1 SGHTA, CDR2 FQGTGA. The CDR3 region is CASSPNGGVNEQFF. CDR3 DNA sequence: TGTGCCAGCAGCCCCAACGGAGGGGTAAATGAGCAGTTCTTC.

The chain couples TRBV6-5 to TRBJ1-1; D call uncertain. The CDR3 runs to 14 residues. Per the germline V gene, CDR1 is MNHEY and CDR2 is SVGAGI. V lost 6 bases and J lost 0, with 11 bases in between. The CDR3 bases are TGTGCCAGCAGGTTCAGAGGGATGAACACTGAAGCTTTCTTT. It yields the protein CASRFRGMNTEAFF.

V and J are TRBV18 and TRBJ2-7, with TRBD1 matching 9 bases. The CDR3 is made up of 14 amino acids. V was pared by 4 bases and J by 3 bases, with 4 bases of the junction left unmatched. CDR1 is KGHSH and CDR2 is LQKENI in the germline V gene. Here the CDR3 DNA reads TGTGCCAGCTCACAGGGACAGGGAGGCTACGAGCAGTACTTC. This encodes CASSQGQGGYEQYF.

J is TRBJ1-3 and V is TRBV7-6, with 8 bases lining up with TRBD1. V was pared by 3 bases and J by 0 bases, with 4 bases of the junction left unmatched. Per germline, CDR1 SGHVS and CDR2 FNYEAQ. This CDR3 has 16 amino acids. The CDR3 sequence is CASSFLQGGSGNTIYF. The DNA of the CDR3 is TGTGCCAGCAGCTTTTTACAGGGGGGCTCTGGAAACACCATATATTTT.

The gene calls are TRBV5-5 and TRBJ2-1; 14 positions match TRBD2. The CDR3 spans 18 residues. Germline CDR1 and CDR2: SGHKS and YYEKEE (reference sequence). The V gene end was trimmed by 3 bases and the J gene end by 6 bases; junction bases not matched to a gene: 11. The CDR3 loop reads CASSSEGLAGAFGNEQFF. The CDR3 DNA follows: TGTGCCAGCAGCTCCGAGGGACTAGCGGGAGCTTTTGGCAATGAGCAGTTCTTC.

This clone came up a few times. This chain uses TRBV30 with TRBJ1-1; D may be TRBD1 (5 bases). V was pared by 4 bases and J by 7 bases, with 16 bases between. The CDR3 loop spans 13 amino acids. The V gene's germline CDR1 is GTSNPN and CDR2 SVGIG (reference sequence). CDR3 sequence reads: CAWTSGGGGEAFF. The CDR3 DNA reads TGTGCCTGGACCTCCGGGGGAGGTGGTGAAGCTTTCTTT. Complete variable domain (other parts from reference TRBV30 and TRBJ1-1): SQTIHQWPATLVQPVGSPLSLECTVEGTSNPNLYWYRQAAGRGLQLLFYSVGIGQISSEVPQNLSASRPQDRQFILSSKKLLLSDSGFYLCAWTSGGGGEAFFGQGTRLTVV.

The rearrangement uses TRBV3-1 (or the pseudogene TRBV3-2) and TRBJ1-4, with D hard to call. V lost 6 bases, J lost 2 bases, and 10 bases lay in between. CDR3 length: 14 residues. CDR1 and CDR2 from the germline V gene are LGHDT and YNNKEL (reference sequence). CDR3 region: CASSPTGTNEKLFF. The DNA for the CDR3 is TGTGCCAGCAGTCCGACGGGGACTAATGAAAAACTGTTTTTT.